The rows below give T cell receptor beta chains drawn from one sample of a study of T cells expressing NK-cell markers. TCRdb reprocessed the 5' RACE reads, keeping one entry per CDR3 protein, no DNA. This repertoire comprises 500,000 to 600,000 distinct CDR3 sequences; its ten largest clones make up roughly 3.5%. Sequences were obtained from blood T cells: a sorted CD56 or NKG2C T cell subset, CD4+ or CD8+ T cells, or bulk PBMC T cells (not recorded which). The source is a man aged 18-30 years in good health. Both conserved end residues are part of each CDR3. Fields, in order: CDR3 protein, V gene, J gene.

cdr3_aa: CASSLGPDRSNQPQHF
v_call: TRBV12-3/TRBV12-4
j_call: TRBJ1-5

cdr3_aa: CSVSTGTDGNEQFF
v_call: TRBV29-1
j_call: TRBJ2-1

cdr3_aa: CASSLDGEGDEQFF
v_call: TRBV7-2
j_call: TRBJ2-1

cdr3_aa: CAITDPSSGVPYNEQFF
v_call: TRBV10-3
j_call: TRBJ2-1

cdr3_aa: CASSWVVGLENEQYF
v_call: TRBV7-6
j_call: TRBJ2-7

cdr3_aa: CAVTSGRSPHQETQYF
v_call: TRBV10-3
j_call: TRBJ2-5

cdr3_aa: CASSPSAPETQYF
v_call: TRBV28
j_call: TRBJ2-5

cdr3_aa: CASSHALSGLAYEQYF
v_call: TRBV12-3/TRBV12-4
j_call: TRBJ2-7

cdr3_aa: CASSYLNLAVSEQFF
v_call: TRBV7-9
j_call: TRBJ2-1

cdr3_aa: CASSSIKTSGRNSEQFF
v_call: TRBV28
j_call: TRBJ2-1

cdr3_aa: CASSPSGRESNEQFF
v_call: TRBV5-1
j_call: TRBJ2-1

cdr3_aa: CASSLGVLNAEAFF
v_call: TRBV7-8
j_call: TRBJ1-1

cdr3_aa: CASSRRDRLYGYTF
v_call: TRBV12-3/TRBV12-4
j_call: TRBJ1-2

cdr3_aa: CASRAGTGDSGANVLTF
v_call: TRBV2
j_call: TRBJ2-6

cdr3_aa: CATWTGTQETQYF
v_call: TRBV10-3
j_call: TRBJ2-5

cdr3_aa: CASRGLAGVGHNEQFF
v_call: TRBV10-2
j_call: TRBJ2-1

cdr3_aa: CSADRLAGHSGANVLTF
v_call: TRBV20-1
j_call: TRBJ2-6

cdr3_aa: CSGAERKDNEQFF
v_call: TRBV20-1
j_call: TRBJ2-1

cdr3_aa: CASSFGWTRTYEQYF
v_call: TRBV12-3/TRBV12-4
j_call: TRBJ2-7

cdr3_aa: CAISESRQGRGQFF
v_call: TRBV10-3
j_call: TRBJ2-1

cdr3_aa: CASRGLAPEETQYF
v_call: TRBV12-3/TRBV12-4
j_call: TRBJ2-5

cdr3_aa: CASSWRTGSYNEQFF
v_call: TRBV5-1
j_call: TRBJ2-1

cdr3_aa: CSARDGADSVRYTF
v_call: TRBV20-1
j_call: TRBJ1-2

cdr3_aa: CSARRLAGGPGYNEQFF
v_call: TRBV20-1
j_call: TRBJ2-1

cdr3_aa: CASSPWDLGLANPYEQYF
v_call: TRBV5-1
j_call: TRBJ2-7

cdr3_aa: CASSQGGRNEQFF
v_call: TRBV18
j_call: TRBJ2-1

cdr3_aa: CATSPVSDQETQYF
v_call: TRBV15
j_call: TRBJ2-5

cdr3_aa: CASTEGLATLTGELFF
v_call: TRBV6-2/TRBV6-3
j_call: TRBJ2-2

cdr3_aa: CASSYWAAPGTEAFF
v_call: TRBV6-2/TRBV6-3
j_call: TRBJ1-1

cdr3_aa: CASSQTGTTSPPGEQYF
v_call: TRBV7-3
j_call: TRBJ2-7

cdr3_aa: CASSQLIEQFF
v_call: TRBV12-3/TRBV12-4
j_call: TRBJ2-1

cdr3_aa: CSAKGFSEQYF
v_call: TRBV20-1
j_call: TRBJ2-7

cdr3_aa: CASSEGQGIPGELFF
v_call: TRBV9
j_call: TRBJ2-2

cdr3_aa: CASSQGTSGVNYEQYF
v_call: TRBV4-2
j_call: TRBJ2-7

cdr3_aa: CASSPTGAYEAFF
v_call: TRBV27
j_call: TRBJ1-1

cdr3_aa: CATSRDIGVPSDTQYF
v_call: TRBV15
j_call: TRBJ2-3

cdr3_aa: CASSPRTSGGIHYEQYF
v_call: TRBV18
j_call: TRBJ2-7

cdr3_aa: CASSFTGAREDEQFF
v_call: TRBV11-2
j_call: TRBJ2-1

cdr3_aa: CAISRGSALYNEQFF
v_call: TRBV10-3
j_call: TRBJ2-1

cdr3_aa: CASSTGSGNTIYF
v_call: TRBV6-6
j_call: TRBJ1-3

cdr3_aa: CASSLDPGGLKNEQFF
v_call: TRBV4-1
j_call: TRBJ2-1